One T cell receptor (beta chain) is described in this entry. CDR3 length: 14 amino acids. Germline CDR1 SGHDT, CDR2 YYEEEE. V was trimmed by 2 bases and J by 1 base, leaving 6 bases between them. The data were produced by immunoSEQ multiplex PCR, yet TCRdb's version contains in-frame clones alone and is incomplete. Among some 250,000 clones listed, almost 85% were seen once. The entry originates in a study of blood T cell repertoires in COVID-19. Ages ranged from about 18 to 89 years, with residence in under 25 US areas. The sequencing input was PBMCs or T cells enriched from blood (not recorded which). This sequence originates from a middle-aged man who had recovered from COVID-19. V usage is TRBV5-6 and J usage is TRBJ2-2, with D uncertain. CDR3 sequence (DNA): TGTGCCAGCAGCTTTGGCCGGAACACCGGGGAGCTGTTTTTT. Translating it yields CASSFGRNTGELFF. Filled out from reference TRBV5-6 and TRBJ2-2, the complete variable domain reads DAGVTQSPTHLIKTRGQQVTLRCSPKSGHDTVSWYQQALGQGPQFIFQYYEEEERQRGNFPDRFSGHQFPNYSSELNVNALLLGDSALYLCASSFGRNTGELFFGEGSRLTVL.